This T cell receptor beta chain comes out of a study of blood T cells in healthy people across ages. Combining a sample-barcoded 5' primer with a J-beta primer mix, a second PCR ran for roughly 6 to 12 cycles. TCRdb fed the 5' RACE reads into MiXCR, producing one record per CDR3 protein. Among roughly 800,000 distinct CDR3 sequences listed, about a quarter were seen once. Study-wide results and caveats: Investigators treated diversity estimates from one million T cells as underestimates. TCR beta diversity per million T cells fell roughly linearly with age. Long-lived donors carried more naive CD4+ cells and greater diversity than aged donors.

The germline gives CDR1 MNHNS, CDR2 SASEGT. The CDR3 sequence is 16 residues long. V lost 6 bases and J lost 2; bases outside the gene matches: 6. A note on this clonotype: Its antigen is as yet unknown.

The same sample was also studied in work on T cells of mothers and their children. That source adds: Thymic selection shapes TCR recombination output similarly in related and unrelated pairs.

The TCR sequence derives from a boy between 10 and 17 years old in good health. The chain recombines TRBV6-1 with TRBJ2-3; 12 positions match TRBD2. Sequenced material: blood. The CDR3 bases are TGTGCCAGCAGACGACTAGCGGGGGCCTACACAGATACGCAGTATTTT. This translates into CASRRLAGAYTDTQYF.